The T cell receptor beta chain under discussion was sequenced for a study of CD8+ T cells in alopecia areata. Study-level background: Treated patients were given oral tofacitinib, which was dosed at 5 to 10 mg twice daily. Study-level points and caveats: Association of baseline CD8+ expansion with response is uncertain owing to one nonresponder. Many expanded lesional clones remained in scalp and blood on tofacitinib.

Extracted from the samples, RNA was reverse transcribed into cDNA to serve as the sequencing template. Assay: immunoSEQ multiplex PCR; the TCRdb copy retains only in-frame clones and omits some. The profile shows 190,000 or so clones, around 58% of them singletons. The V end lost 2 bases, the J end lost 4 bases, and 11 bases lay between the germline ends. CDR1 MNHEY and CDR2 SVGAGI come from the germline V gene. This CDR3 has 14 amino acids. The treatment is: oral pan-JAK inhibitor, 5-10 mg twice daily. Researchers gathered lesional scalp punch biopsies and peripheral blood from patients with alopecia areata. To note about this clone: Its antigen remains unidentified.

The gene calls are TRBV6-5 and TRBJ1-1, with no clear D. This receptor was identified in a human donor with alopecia areata. Source: CD8+ T cells sorted from blood, taken at week 24, from a patient treated with tofacitinib. The CDR3 DNA follows: TGTGCCAGCAGTTACCGGTCGGAGTTCACTGAAGCTTTCTTT. It yields the protein CASSYRSEFTEAFF.